Listed below are T cell receptor beta chains from one sample, sequenced in a study of T cells in Graves' hyperthyroidism and ophthalmopathy. TCRdb processed the multiplex PCR reads anew with MiXCR; each CDR3 protein has one entry. The table lists hundreds of thousands of distinct CDR3 sequences, around 20% of them singletons. The sequencing input was blood. The receptors here all came from a woman aged 45-65 years with Graves' hyperthyroidism that later progressed to Graves' ophthalmopathy. Each CDR3 is given with its conserved first and last residue. The order of the fields is J gene, clone size, D gene, V gene, CDR3 DNA, CDR3 protein. A D gene is named only where the DNA matches it firmly. Only part of the rows carry a size: once, few, many, or a class if the clone is expanded.

>TRBJ2-3|NA|TRBD2|TRBV5-1
TGCGCCAGCAGCCCCATAAGGCTAGCGGGGGGGGTGTTGGCAGATACGCAGTATTTT
CASSPIRLAGGVLADTQYF
>TRBJ1-2|many|NA|TRBV20-1
TGCAGTGCTAGGCGGACAGAGAACTATGGCTACACCTTC
CSARRTENYGYTF
>TRBJ2-1|many|NA|TRBV7-3
TGTGCCAGCAGCCAGGGCCGGGACAATGAGCAGTTCTTC
CASSQGRDNEQFF
>TRBJ1-1|NA|NA|TRBV19
TGTGTCAGTTCGAAGGGCGGGGGCGCGCGGAACACTGAAGCTTTCTTT
CVSSKGGGARNTEAFF
>TRBJ1-4|NA|TRBD1|TRBV18
TGTGCCAGCTCACCGGGACAGGAAAATGAAAAACTGTTTTTT
CASSPGQENEKLFF
>TRBJ2-1|many|TRBD2|TRBV11-3
TGTGCCAGCAGCTTAGTTGAAGCGGGGGGGGGTGAGCAGTTCTTC
CASSLVEAGGGEQFF
>TRBJ2-5|NA|TRBD1|TRBV7-6
TGTGCCAGCAGCGTCATTGTACAGGGGGCACGAGAGACCCAGTACTTC
CASSVIVQGARETQYF
>TRBJ1-4|NA|NA|TRBV25-1
TGTGCCAGCAGTGAATATAGGGGAGTTAGAGAAAAACTGTTTTTT
CASSEYRGVREKLFF
>TRBJ2-5|few|NA|TRBV12-3/TRBV12-4
TGTGCCAGCAGTTTCTGGAGCGGAGAGACCCAGTACTTC
CASSFWSGETQYF
>TRBJ2-5|few|TRBD2|TRBV6-5
TGTGCCAGCAGTTGGGTTGGCGGGGGGGTTCAAGAGACCCAGTACTTC
CASSWVGGGVQETQYF
>TRBJ2-3|many|NA|TRBV12-3/TRBV12-4
TGTGCCAGCAAACAAGACGGCAGGGAGACAGATACGCAGTATTTT
CASKQDGRETDTQYF
>TRBJ1-1|many|NA|TRBV7-2
TGTGCCAGCAGCTGGAAGAACACTGAAGCTTTCTTT
CASSWKNTEAFF